This is a list of T cell receptor beta chains from one sample in a study of blood T cell repertoires in COVID-19. Only in-frame clones appear in the TCRdb table, and some are missing; sequencing was by immunoSEQ multiplex PCR. The data show about 60,000 clones, with approximately 81% seen just once and approximately 3.8% held by the top ten. The sequencing sample was made of PBMCs or T cells enriched from blood (not recorded which). Every receptor here comes from a middle-aged woman with acute COVID-19. Each CDR3 is given with its conserved first and last residue. The order of the fields is clone size, D gene, J gene, V gene, CDR3 protein, CDR3 DNA. D genes are given only for firm matches. Clone size is stated in some rows and not others, as once, few, many or a class when expanded.

abundance: .; d_gene: TRBD2; j_gene: TRBJ2-1; v_gene: TRBV11-3; CDR3aa: CASSLERGFEQFF; CDR3nt: TGTGCCAGCAGCCTAGAGCGGGGGTTTGAGCAGTTCTTC
abundance: .; d_gene: .; j_gene: TRBJ1-1; v_gene: TRBV3-1/TRBV3-2; CDR3aa: CASSQALQGREAFF; CDR3nt: TGTGCCAGCAGCCAAGCCCTGCAGGGCCGTGAAGCTTTCTTT
abundance: .; d_gene: .; j_gene: TRBJ1-4; v_gene: TRBV7-9; CDR3aa: CASSPGRSTNEKLFF; CDR3nt: TGTGCCAGCAGTCCCGGGAGATCAACTAATGAAAAACTGTTTTTT
abundance: .; d_gene: TRBD2; j_gene: TRBJ2-2; v_gene: TRBV7-2; CDR3aa: CASSLSLAGWGGELFF; CDR3nt: TGTGCCAGCAGCTTGAGCCTAGCGGGATGGGGCGGGGAGCTGTTTTTT
abundance: once; d_gene: TRBD2; j_gene: TRBJ2-1; v_gene: TRBV29-1; CDR3aa: CSVVGLAAYNEQFF; CDR3nt: TGCAGCGTTGTAGGACTAGCGGCGTACAATGAGCAGTTCTTC
abundance: .; d_gene: TRBD2; j_gene: TRBJ2-3; v_gene: TRBV27; CDR3aa: CASSLGTSGTDTQYF; CDR3nt: TGTGCCAGCAGTTTGGGGACTAGCGGCACAGATACGCAGTATTTT
abundance: .; d_gene: .; j_gene: TRBJ2-7; v_gene: TRBV5-4; CDR3aa: CASSLAATGSSGQYF; CDR3nt: TGTGCCAGCAGCTTGGCGGCGACCGGCAGCTCAGGGCAGTACTTC
abundance: .; d_gene: TRBD2; j_gene: TRBJ2-3; v_gene: TRBV3-1/TRBV3-2; CDR3aa: CASSPSGRATDTQYF; CDR3nt: TGTGCCAGCAGCCCTAGCGGGAGGGCCACAGATACGCAGTATTTT
abundance: .; d_gene: .; j_gene: TRBJ2-7; v_gene: TRBV3-1/TRBV3-2; CDR3aa: CASSQGLTYEQYF; CDR3nt: TGTGCCAGCAGCCAGGGCCTCACCTACGAGCAGTACTTC
abundance: .; d_gene: TRBD1; j_gene: TRBJ2-1; v_gene: TRBV6-2/TRBV6-3; CDR3aa: CASSRGQLYNEQFF; CDR3nt: TGTGCCAGCAGTCGGGGACAGTTATACAATGAGCAGTTCTTC
abundance: .; d_gene: TRBD1; j_gene: TRBJ2-5; v_gene: TRBV10-3; CDR3aa: CASGQGETQYF; CDR3nt: TGTGCCTCAGGACAGGGAGAGACCCAGTACTTC
abundance: once; d_gene: .; j_gene: TRBJ2-1; v_gene: TRBV10-1; CDR3aa: CASSGPGGHGNEQFF; CDR3nt: TGCGCCAGCAGCGGCCCGGGGGGCCATGGGAATGAGCAGTTCTTC
abundance: .; d_gene: TRBD2; j_gene: TRBJ2-3; v_gene: TRBV27; CDR3aa: CASSLGTSGRRTDTQYF; CDR3nt: TGTGCCAGCAGTTTAGGGACTAGCGGGAGGCGGACAGATACGCAGTATTTT